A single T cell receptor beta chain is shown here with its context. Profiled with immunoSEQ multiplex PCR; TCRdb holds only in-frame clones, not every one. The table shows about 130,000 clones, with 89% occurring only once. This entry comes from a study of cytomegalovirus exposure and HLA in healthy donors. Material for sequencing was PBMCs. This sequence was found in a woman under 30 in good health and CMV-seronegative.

The CDR3 protein is CAISEPPQGTGNTIYF. The CDR3 DNA follows: TGTGCCATCAGTGAGCCCCCACAGGGTACTGGAAACACCATATATTTT. The chain recombines TRBV10-3 with TRBJ1-3; tentatively, D is TRBD1 (6 bases). V was trimmed by 2 bases and J by 2 bases, leaving 13 bases between them. CDR3 length equals 16 residues. CDR1 ENHRY and CDR2 SYGVKD come from the germline V gene.